This entry describes one T cell receptor beta chain. Germline-derived CDR1 and CDR2 are DFQATT and SNEGSKA (reference sequence). V was clipped by 1 base and J by 4 bases, with 4 bases between them. This CDR3 comprises 11 residues. This entry comes from a study of beta chain features in type 1 diabetes. Investigators reverse transcribed all isolated RNA, so they sequenced expressed TCRB transcripts. Here immunoSEQ multiplex PCR was the method, and the copy in TCRdb shows in-frame clones only, minus some. This sample carries 200,000 to 250,000 clones, about 63% of them seen once, and the ten largest clones take approximately 0.053%.

The clonotype originates from a man aged 25-45 years in good health. Sequenced sample: naive CD4+ T cells from blood. This chain links TRBV20-1 with TRBJ2-5; no clear D. DNA for the CDR3: TGCAGTGCTAGAGGGGCAGAGACCCAGTACTTC. This encodes CSARGAETQYF.